Below, 26 T cell receptor beta chains from the same sample are listed, as sequenced in a study of T cell repertoires in cytomegalovirus infection. TCRdb used MiXCR to reprocess the reads, holding one entry per CDR3 protein. The sample holds around 450,000 distinct CDR3 sequences, around 11% seen once. The sequenced sample consisted of PBMCs. The receptors originated from a human donor in good health (CMV status not recorded). Some clones in this sample may be carry-over from other donors' samples.

This clonotype has ten or more counts. V and J are TRBV11-2 and TRBJ2-5, with TRBD2 identical over 10 bases. CDR3 size: 18 residues. Losses at the gene ends were 0 bases for V and 5 bases for J; bases not matched to a gene: 12. CDR1 and CDR2 from the germline V gene are SGHAT and FQNNGV. Written as DNA, the CDR3 is TGTGCCAGCAGCTTAGACTTCCTAGCGGGGGACGGGGGCGAGACCCAGTACTTC. Encoded protein: CASSLDFLAGDGGETQYF.

This rearrangement joins TRBV5-1 to TRBJ2-6; 9 bases map to TRBD1. The length of the CDR3 is 17 residues. The V segment lost 4 bases and the J segment 1 base; nucleotides outside the gene matches: 6. CDR1 is SGHRS and CDR2 is YFSETQ in the germline V gene. The CDR3: CASSRDRVPSGANVLTF. CDR3 DNA sequence: TGCGCCAGCAGCCGGGACAGGGTACCATCTGGGGCCAACGTCCTGACTTTC. Full variable domain (remainder filled in from reference TRBV5-1 and TRBJ2-6): KAGVTQTPRYLIKTRGQQVTLSCSPISGHRSVSWYQQTPGQGLQFLFEYFSETQRNKGNFPGRFSGRQFSNSRSEMNVSTLELGDSALYLCASSRDRVPSGANVLTFGAGSRLTVL.

This clonotype appeared a few times. This rearrangement joins TRBV20-1 to TRBJ1-1; a weak D match, TRBD1 (5 bases). This CDR3 region has 15 residues. The V end was cut by 0 bases, the J end by 1 base, with 12 bases between. The germline CDR1 and CDR2 sequences are DFQATT and SNEGSKA (reference sequence). The CDR3 bases are TGCAGTGCTAGAGACAAGGGGCGGGGGAACACTGAAGCTTTCTTT. Residues: CSARDKGRGNTEAFF.

This clonotype came up a few times. The chain couples TRBV19 to TRBJ1-2; unclear D gene. This CDR3 has 14 residues. The germline gives CDR1 LNHDA, CDR2 SQIVND (reference sequence). V lost 5 bases to trimming and J lost 3 bases, with 13 bases between them. CDR3 protein: CASSLLDGYYGYTF. The CDR3 bases are TGTGCCAGTAGTCTTTTGGACGGATACTATGGCTACACCTTC.

This clonotype was recorded a few times. CDR3 protein: CSAREGGMSDQPQHF. In DNA, the CDR3 is TGCAGTGCTAGAGAAGGGGGGATGAGCGATCAGCCCCAGCATTTT. This chain joins TRBV20-1 and TRBJ1-5, with a weak D call TRBD1 (6 bases). Germline V lookup: CDR1 DFQATT, CDR2 SNEGSKA (reference sequence). V was clipped by 0 bases and J by 5 bases, with 14 bases between them. The CDR3 runs 15 residues.

This clonotype was observed a handful of times. The chain carries TRBV20-1 and TRBJ2-7; 7 bases agree with TRBD1. Trimming removed 6 bases from V and 5 bases from J; junction bases left unmatched: 16. The CDR3 has 15 residues. Germline V gene data show CDR1 as DFQATT and CDR2 as SNEGSKA (reference sequence). CDR3 region: CSAADRKGATNEQYF. The CDR3 DNA reads as TGCAGTGCCGCCGATCGTAAGGGGGCAACTAACGAGCAGTACTTC.

In its sample, this clonotype was seen many times. This chain joins TRBV7-8 and TRBJ1-2, with D tentatively TRBD1 (5 bases). Looked up from germline, CDR1 is SGHVS and CDR2 is FQNEAQ. Trimming shortened V by 5 bases and J by 7 bases, and 23 bases separated the two germline ends. The CDR3 runs to 16 residues. The CDR3 here is CASSPWDLGSNVGYTF. For the CDR3, the DNA is TGTGCCAGCAGCCCCTGGGACCTAGGGTCAAATGTTGGCTACACCTTC.

Many counts were recorded for this clonotype. This chain joins TRBV5-4 and TRBJ2-1; either TRBD1 or TRBD2 may fit D (5 bases each). V was pared by 2 bases and J by 3 bases, with 12 bases between. The length of the CDR3 is 15 residues. In germline, CDR1 is SGHNT, CDR2 YYREEE (reference sequence). The CDR3 nucleotides are TGTGCCAGCAGCTTTGGGGGTAGTGGCTACAATGAGCAGTTCTTC. Protein product: CASSFGGSGYNEQFF.

This clonotype turned up a few times. The chain links TRBV6-6 to TRBJ2-5, with 9 bases that match TRBD1. CDR1 is MNHNY and CDR2 is SVGAGI in the germline V gene (reference sequence). V gave up 2 bases and J gave up 5 bases; unmatched junction bases: 9. The CDR3 runs 16 residues. The CDR3 region is CASSYGHRGRGETQYF. In nucleotides, the CDR3 is TGTGCCAGCAGTTACGGGCACAGGGGGCGCGGGGAGACCCAGTACTTC.

The chain carries TRBV3-1 and TRBJ2-7; 8 bases fit TRBD1. The CDR3 is made up of 14 amino acids. CDR1 and CDR2 from the germline V gene are LGHDT and YNNKEL (reference sequence). V shed 3 bases and J 4 bases; nucleotides not matched to a gene: 5. DNA for the CDR3: TGTGCCAGCAGCCAGAGGACAGGGTGGTACGAGCAGTACTTC. It yields the protein CASSQRTGWYEQYF.

There are a few counts of this clonotype. The chain joins TRBV14 to TRBJ2-7, with D maybe TRBD1 (5 bases). CDR3 length equals 13 residues. Trimming took 1 base from V and 5 from J, leaving 9 bases between them. Germline V CDR1 and CDR2: SGHDN, FVKESK. The CDR3 region has the DNA TGTGCCAGCAGCCAAGTAGTAGGGGACGAGCAGTACTTC. Amino acid sequence: CASSQVVGDEQYF.

This clonotype was counted at least ten times. The chain has TRBV6-5 and TRBJ1-1, with 9 bases aligning to TRBD1. This CDR3 has 14 residues. J gave up 4 bases and V 5 bases, and 5 bases lay outside the gene matches. Germline CDR1 and CDR2: MNHEY and SVGAGI. DNA for the CDR3: TGTGCCAGCAGTCTACAGGGGGCGGCCACTGAAGCTTTCTTT. Amino acids: CASSLQGAATEAFF.

The chain recombines TRBV11-2 with TRBJ2-2; D remains ambiguous. CDR1 and CDR2 (germline): SGHAT, FQNNGV. V shed 7 bases and J shed 6 bases, with 9 bases lying between them. CDR3 length equals 12 residues. The CDR3 nucleotides are TGTGCCAGCATCAACCCCGCCGGGGAGCTGTTTTTT. This gives the protein CASINPAGELFF.

The chain recombines TRBV30 with TRBJ2-1; no firm D call. Germline V gene lookup returns CDR1 GTSNPN and CDR2 SVGIG (reference sequence). Trimming stripped 8 bases from V and 6 bases from J, with 14 bases between. The CDR3 contains 12 residues. The CDR3 loop is CATGAGLNEQFF. The CDR3 DNA is TGTGCCACCGGAGCCGGGCTCAATGAGCAGTTCTTC.

The sample holds many counts of this clonotype. The chain couples TRBV28 to TRBJ2-7; D is perhaps TRBD1 (6 bases). The CDR3 has 14 residues. Germline V gives CDR1 MDHEN, CDR2 SYDVKM. The V end was cut by 5 bases, the J end by 2 bases, with 13 bases between. CDR3 bases: TGTGCCAGCAGTCGGACAGTAGGGGCCTACGAGCAGTACTTC. This gives the protein CASSRTVGAYEQYF.

At least ten counts were recorded for this clonotype. V and J are TRBV7-8 and TRBJ1-1; D not certain. CDR3 length equals 16 residues. CDR1 is SGHVS and CDR2 is FQNEAQ in the germline V gene. The V and J ends lost 5 bases and 0 bases respectively, with 16 bases between them. Here the CDR3 DNA reads TGTGCCAGCAGCCTCACCCTCGGGTTCGTGAACACTGAAGCTTTCTTT. Its protein product is CASSLTLGFVNTEAFF.

The chain couples TRBV5-1 to TRBJ2-7, with D perhaps matching TRBD1 (6 bases). This CDR3 comprises 16 residues. The germline V gene has CDR1 SGHRS and CDR2 YFSETQ. V was pared by 4 bases and J by 1 base, with 18 bases between. CDR3 sequence reads: CASSNARGEWSYEQYF. CDR3 bases: TGCGCCAGCAGCAACGCCAGGGGTGAGTGGTCCTACGAGCAGTACTTC.

In this sample, this clonotype turned up many times. CDR3 sequence (DNA): TGTGCCAGCATTCCCCCCGGCCCGAACACTGAAGCTTTCTTT. Amino acids: CASIPPGPNTEAFF. The genes are TRBV28 and TRBJ1-1; D uncertain. CDR1 MDHEN and CDR2 SYDVKM come from the germline V gene. The CDR3 is 14 residues long. Trimming removed 7 bases at V and 1 base at J, with 13 bases between.

This clonotype was observed many times. One end of the junction is discordant with germline, which a read error may explain. This chain links TRBV6-5 with TRBJ1-5; D is unresolved. Germline loops: CDR1 MNHEY, CDR2 SVGAGI. CDR3 length: 15 amino acids. Here the CDR3 DNA reads TGTGCCAGCAGTTACTCTTTTAAGAGCATTCAGCCCCAGCATTTT. It is translated as CASSYSFKSIQPQHF.

This clonotype was seen many times. V gene TRBV7-9 combines with J gene TRBJ1-5; 8 bases match TRBD1. Losses at the gene ends were 1 base for V and 4 bases for J; bases not matched to a gene: 0. CDR1 SEHNR and CDR2 FQNEAQ come from the germline V gene (reference sequence). This CDR3 has 14 amino acids. CDR3 sequence: CASSLGTGNQPQHF. The CDR3 DNA follows: TGTGCCAGCAGCTTAGGGACAGGGAATCAGCCCCAGCATTTT.

This rearrangement joins TRBV12-5 to TRBJ1-2; 7 bases are a match to TRBD1. The V gene end was trimmed by 2 bases and the J gene end by 4 bases; junction bases not matched to a gene: 7. The CDR3 covers 15 residues. Germline V gene lookup returns CDR1 LGHNT and CDR2 FRNRAP. The CDR3 loop reads CASGLSTGSLYGYTF. As DNA, the CDR3 is TGTGCTAGTGGTTTGTCGACAGGGAGCCTCTATGGCTACACCTTC.

The chain joins TRBV19 to TRBJ2-7, with 9 positions matching TRBD2. The trim removed 5 bases at V and 2 bases at J, leaving 7 bases unmatched. The CDR3 extends over 15 amino acids. Looked up from germline, CDR1 is LNHDA and CDR2 is SQIVND (reference sequence). The CDR3 sequence: CASSPGTSFTYEQYF. CDR3 DNA sequence: TGTGCCAGTAGTCCCGGGACTAGCTTTACCTACGAGCAGTACTTC.

The table lists this clonotype with a few counts. This rearrangement joins TRBV6-1 to TRBJ2-3; no clear D. The CDR3 is 15 residues long. V shed 7 bases and J shed 2 bases, with 16 bases lying between them. CDR1 is MNHNS, CDR2 SASEGT, per germline. The CDR3 DNA reads TGTGCCAGCAATTCCCTCGTCGGGTACACAGATACGCAGTATTTT. Encoded protein: CASNSLVGYTDTQYF.

This clonotype was recorded at least ten times. The V call is TRBV2, the J call TRBJ2-3, with 12 bases identical to TRBD2. Germline V gives CDR1 SNHLY, CDR2 FYNNEI. Losses at the gene ends were 5 bases for V and 6 bases for J; bases not matched to a gene: 3. This CDR3 region has 14 residues. In DNA, the CDR3 is TGTGCCAGCAGTCGGCTAGCGGGAGGGGATACGCAGTATTTT. It specifies CASSRLAGGDTQYF.

This rearrangement joins TRBV27 to TRBJ1-6; D call uncertain. Germline assignment: CDR1 MNHEY and CDR2 SMNVEV (reference sequence). The V end was cut by 5 bases, the J end by 9 bases, with 11 bases between. The CDR3 extends over 13 amino acids. For the CDR3, the DNA is TGTGCCAGCAGTCGCTTGGAGATTTCACCCCTCCACTTT. Its translation: CASSRLEISPLHF.

This clonotype has ten or more counts. The chain uses TRBV28 and TRBJ2-5, with TRBD2 identical over 7 bases. The CDR3 consists of 16 residues. Germline V CDR1 and CDR2: MDHEN, SYDVKM. J lost 5 bases, V lost 6 bases, and 15 bases had no gene match. CDR3 nucleotide sequence: TGTGCCAGCAGCCCACCTCCGGTAGCGGGTGCGGAGACCCAGTACTTC. It yields the protein CASSPPPVAGAETQYF.